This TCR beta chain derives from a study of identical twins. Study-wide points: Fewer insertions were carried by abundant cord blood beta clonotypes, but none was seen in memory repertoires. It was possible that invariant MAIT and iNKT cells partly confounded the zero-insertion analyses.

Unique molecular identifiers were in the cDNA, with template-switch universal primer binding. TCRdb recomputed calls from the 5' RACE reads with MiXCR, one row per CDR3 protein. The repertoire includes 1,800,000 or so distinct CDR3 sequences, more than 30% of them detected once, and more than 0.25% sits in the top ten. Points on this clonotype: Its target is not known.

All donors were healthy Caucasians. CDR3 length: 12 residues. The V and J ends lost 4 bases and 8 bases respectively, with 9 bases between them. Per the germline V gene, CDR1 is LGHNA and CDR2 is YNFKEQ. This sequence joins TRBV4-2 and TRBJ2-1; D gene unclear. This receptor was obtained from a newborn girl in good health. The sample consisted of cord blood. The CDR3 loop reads CASSPARDEQFF. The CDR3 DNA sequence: TGTGCCAGCAGCCCAGCTAGGGATGAGCAGTTCTTC.